What follows are 9 T cell receptor beta chains derived from one specimen sequenced in a study of monozygotic twins with inflammatory bowel disease. TCRdb re-called the 5' RACE reads, yielding one record per CDR3 amino acid sequence without DNA. In total, the table holds around 400,000 distinct CDR3 sequences. The sample comprised blood. These receptor sequences come from a human donor with ulcerative colitis or Crohn's disease, or a healthy co-twin of an affected twin (not recorded which).

The chain links TRBV6-2 or TRBV6-3 to TRBJ2-1; the TCRdb D gene call, TRBD2, has no DNA to confirm it. This CDR3 is built from 17 residues. The germline gives CDR1 MNHEY, CDR2 SVGEGT. The CDR3 is CASSYHLREDRDNEQFF.

The rearrangement links TRBV5-1 to TRBJ2-7; without DNA, the TCRdb call of TRBD2 cannot be checked. Germline CDR1 and CDR2: SGHRS and YFSETQ. This CDR3 has 15 amino acids. CDR3 amino acids: CASRSTSGSSYEQYF.

The chain uses TRBV7-2 and TRBJ1-1. The CDR3 has 11 amino acids. The germline V gene has CDR1 SGHTA and CDR2 FQGNSA. CDR3 sequence reads: CASSQPSAAFF.

The chain is built from TRBV12-3 or TRBV12-4 and TRBJ2-1. The CDR3 covers 14 residues. The CDR3 is CASSLAGLRIEQFF.

The rearrangement uses TRBV5-1 and TRBJ1-1; as DNA is missing, the TRBD1 call by TCRdb cannot be tested. The CDR3 contains 14 residues. Germline values: CDR1 SGHRS, CDR2 YFSETQ. CDR3 sequence reads: CASSVQGIHTEAFF.

V usage is TRBV5-1 and J usage is TRBJ1-4; TCRdb names TRBD1, which stays unverified in the absence of DNA. Per the germline V gene, CDR1 is SGHRS and CDR2 is YFSETQ. The CDR3 consists of 16 residues. The CDR3 spells CASSLVSSGASEKLFF.

The chain uses TRBV6-1 and TRBJ2-7. Germline V gene lookup returns CDR1 MNHNS and CDR2 SASEGT. This CDR3 comprises 12 residues. CDR3 loop: CASSAGFGEQYF.

The rearrangement links TRBV3-1 to TRBJ2-7. The length of the CDR3 is 12 residues. In germline, CDR1 is LGHDT, CDR2 YNNKEL (reference sequence). The CDR3 here is CASSDFIYEQYF.

This chain links TRBV5-5 with TRBJ1-1. The CDR3 has 14 amino acids. Germline CDR1 and CDR2: SGHKS and YYEKEE (reference sequence). CDR3 amino acids: CASSGMRGKTEAFF.